The 14 T cell receptor beta chains given below trace back to one sample, sequenced in a study of graft-versus-host responses after intestinal transplantation. Sequencing was performed with immunoSEQ multiplex PCR; in TCRdb, only in-frame clones are kept and a portion is missing. Among 7,500 to 10,000 clones listed, around nine tenths were seen once. The starting material, graft tissue, was processed to release intraepithelial and lamina propria lymphocytes. This specimen was ileum tissue, taken roughly 710 days after intestinal transplantation. These receptors were taken from a human patient who received an intestinal transplant, so some T cells may come from the graft donor.

This chain links TRBV6-1 with TRBJ1-6; D may be TRBD1 (5 bases). Germline loops: CDR1 MNHNS, CDR2 SASEGT. The CDR3 runs to 15 residues. The germline V and J ends were trimmed by 2 bases and 10 bases, with 15 bases remaining between them. The CDR3 region is CASSETRGSSSPLHF. In DNA, the CDR3 is TGTGCCAGCAGTGAAACGAGGGGATCTTCATCACCCCTCCACTTT.

V is TRBV19 and J is TRBJ2-2; 10 nucleotides match TRBD1. Per the germline V gene, CDR1 is LNHDA and CDR2 is SQIVND (reference sequence). Germline trimming cut 5 bases from V and 4 bases from J; bases unmatched to any gene: 10. The CDR3 length is 17 residues. CDR3 in amino acids: CASSPTTGGSITGELFF. The CDR3 DNA is TGTGCCAGTAGTCCGACGACAGGGGGCAGTATCACCGGGGAGCTGTTTTTT.

This chain uses TRBV18 with TRBJ1-2; possibly TRBD1 for D (5 bases). Germline CDR1 is KGHSH and CDR2 is LQKENI. This CDR3 is 16 amino acids long. The germline V and J ends were trimmed by 6 bases and 1 base, with 18 bases remaining between them. The CDR3 is CASSPVVWGDNYGYTF. The CDR3 DNA follows: TGTGCCAGCTCCCCCGTTGTCTGGGGGGATAACTATGGCTACACCTTC.

V and J are TRBV5-6 and TRBJ1-2; no definite D call. Germline values: CDR1 SGHDT, CDR2 YYEEEE. Trimming stripped 2 bases from V and 1 base from J, with 24 bases between. The CDR3 length is 19 residues. This CDR3 is CASSFVKENSLKINYGYTF. The CDR3 nucleotides read TGTGCCAGCAGCTTCGTTAAAGAGAACAGTCTCAAAATTAACTATGGCTACACCTTC.

The CDR3 loop is CASGLGSGSGTDTQYF. The CDR3 DNA follows: TGTGCTAGTGGTTTGGGCAGCGGGAGTGGAACAGATACGCAGTATTTT. This chain joins TRBV12-5 and TRBJ2-3; 8 bases are shared with TRBD2. Germline loops: CDR1 LGHNT, CDR2 FRNRAP. CDR3 length equals 16 residues. Trimming at V came to 1 base and at J to 3 bases, leaving 6 bases not matched to a gene.

This rearrangement joins TRBV7-9 to TRBJ1-4; D is ambiguous. The V end lost 8 bases, the J end lost 3 bases, and 13 bases lay between the germline ends. Germline CDR1 and CDR2: SEHNR and FQNEAQ (reference sequence). The CDR3 spans 14 residues. The CDR3 sequence is CASLPVPANEKLFF. The CDR3 nucleotides are TGTGCCAGCCTACCGGTTCCGGCTAATGAAAAACTGTTTTTT.

The chain links TRBV5-1 to TRBJ2-3; D call uncertain. CDR1 and CDR2 from the germline V gene are SGHRS and YFSETQ. CDR3 length equals 14 residues. V shed 6 bases and J shed 0 bases, with 11 bases lying between them. CDR3 loop: CASTPDGSTDTQYF. In DNA form, the CDR3 reads TGCGCCAGCACCCCGGACGGGAGCACAGATACGCAGTATTTT.

This clone has just a few counts. The rearrangement uses TRBV6-1 and TRBJ2-3; 8 nucleotides agree with TRBD1. The germline V gene has CDR1 MNHNS and CDR2 SASEGT. V shed 10 bases, J shed 2 bases, and the junction held 8 bases outside the gene matches. The CDR3 is 14 residues long. CDR3 amino acids: CATRRDRTTDTQYF. The DNA of the CDR3 is TGTGCCACCCGGCGGGACAGGACCACAGATACGCAGTATTTT.

The chain is built from TRBV2 and TRBJ1-5; 7 nucleotides agree with TRBD1. The CDR3 runs 14 residues. V gave up 5 bases and J gave up 3 bases; unmatched junction bases: 4. Germline V CDR1 and CDR2: SNHLY, FYNNEI. CDR3 region: CASSQQGNNQPQHF. The CDR3 DNA is TGTGCCAGCAGTCAACAGGGGAACAATCAGCCCCAGCATTTT.

The chain carries TRBV6-5 and TRBJ1-2, with D possibly matching TRBD1 (5 bases). Trimming took 4 bases from V and 8 from J, leaving 8 bases between them. This CDR3 spans 11 amino acids. Germline-derived CDR1 and CDR2 are MNHEY and SVGAGI. The CDR3: CASSSREGYTF. In DNA, the CDR3 is TGTGCCAGCAGTTCCAGGGAGGGCTACACCTTC.

The V gene is TRBV27, the J gene TRBJ2-2; the D call may be TRBD1 or TRBD2 (5 bases each). Trimming stripped 2 bases from V and 4 bases from J, with 11 bases between. The CDR3 is made up of 15 amino acids. Germline V lookup: CDR1 MNHEY, CDR2 SMNVEV (reference sequence). CDR3 in DNA: TGTGCCAGCAGTTTAGCTGGGGCGGGCACCGGGGAGCTGTTTTTT. It yields the protein CASSLAGAGTGELFF.

The chain is built from TRBV7-2 and TRBJ2-7; 8 bases fit TRBD2. CDR1 is SGHTA and CDR2 is FQGNSA in the germline V gene. The CDR3 covers 15 residues. V lost 2 bases and J lost 4; bases outside the gene matches: 7. The DNA for the CDR3 is TGTGCCAGCAGCTTATCGGCGGGAGGAACTTACGAGCAGTACTTC. Amino acids: CASSLSAGGTYEQYF.

The V call is TRBV23-1, the J call TRBJ1-6; D remains ambiguous. TRBV23-1 counts as an open reading frame of uncertain function. This CDR3 has 16 amino acids. V lost 0 bases and J lost 7, with 13 bases in between. CDR3 nucleotides: TGCGCCAGCAGTCAATCGAAGGGTTCCGACAATTCACCCCTCCACTTT. It encodes CASSQSKGSDNSPLHF.

Only one count was recorded for this clone. This sequence joins TRBV6-5 and TRBJ2-5, with TRBD1 matching over 10 bases. Trimming at V came to 6 bases and at J to 5 bases, leaving 6 bases not matched to a gene. Germline CDR1 is MNHEY and CDR2 is SVGAGI. This CDR3 is built from 14 residues. The CDR3 is CASRPDRGLETQYF. CDR3 sequence (DNA): TGTGCCAGCAGACCTGACAGGGGGCTTGAGACCCAGTACTTC.